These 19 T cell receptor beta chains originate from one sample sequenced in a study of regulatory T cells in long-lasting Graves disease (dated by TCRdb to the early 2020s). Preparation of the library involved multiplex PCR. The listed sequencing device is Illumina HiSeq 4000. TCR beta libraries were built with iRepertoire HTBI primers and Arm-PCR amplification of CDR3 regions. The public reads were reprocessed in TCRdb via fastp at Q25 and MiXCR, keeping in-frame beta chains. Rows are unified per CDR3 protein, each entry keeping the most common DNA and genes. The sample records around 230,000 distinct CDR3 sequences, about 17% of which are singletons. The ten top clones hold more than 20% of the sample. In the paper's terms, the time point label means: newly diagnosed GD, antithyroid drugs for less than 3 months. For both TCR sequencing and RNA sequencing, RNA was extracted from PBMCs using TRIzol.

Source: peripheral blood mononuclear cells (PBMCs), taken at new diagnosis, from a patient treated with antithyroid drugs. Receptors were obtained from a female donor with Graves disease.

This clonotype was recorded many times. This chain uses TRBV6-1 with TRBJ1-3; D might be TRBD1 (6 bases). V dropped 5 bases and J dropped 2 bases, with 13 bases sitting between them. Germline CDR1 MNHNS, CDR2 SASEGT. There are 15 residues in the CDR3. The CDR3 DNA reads TGTGCCAGCAGTCACGCACGGGGGCCTGGAAACACCATATATTTT. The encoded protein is CASSHARGPGNTIYF.

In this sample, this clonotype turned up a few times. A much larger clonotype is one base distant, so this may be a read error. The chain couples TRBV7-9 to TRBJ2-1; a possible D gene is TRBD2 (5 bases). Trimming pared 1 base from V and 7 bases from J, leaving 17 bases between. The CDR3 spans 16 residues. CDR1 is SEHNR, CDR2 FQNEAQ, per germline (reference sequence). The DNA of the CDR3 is TGTGCCAGCAGCTTAGTGTCCAGGACTGTCCGGAATGAGCAGTTCTTC. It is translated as CASSLVSRTVRNEQFF. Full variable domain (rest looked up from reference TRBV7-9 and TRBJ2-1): DTGVSQNPRHKITKRGQNVTFRCDPISEHNRLYWYRQTLGQGPEFLTYFQNEAQLEKSRLLSDRFSAERPKGSFSTLEIQRTEQGDSAMYLCASSLVSRTVRNEQFFGPGTRLTVL.

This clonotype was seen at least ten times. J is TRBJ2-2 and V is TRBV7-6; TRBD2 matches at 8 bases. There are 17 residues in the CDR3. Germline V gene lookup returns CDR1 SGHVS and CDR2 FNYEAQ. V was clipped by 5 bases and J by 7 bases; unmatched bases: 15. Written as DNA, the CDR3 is TGTGCCAGCAGCCCTAGCGGTGGTAGCGGGATCGTCGGGGAGCTGTTTTTT. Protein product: CASSPSGGSGIVGELFF. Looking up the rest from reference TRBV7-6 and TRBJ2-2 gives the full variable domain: GAGVSQSPRYKVTKRGQDVALRCDPISGHVSLYWYRQALGQGPEFLTYFNYEAQQDKSGLPNDRFSAERPEGSISTLTIQRTEQRDSAMYRCASSPSGGSGIVGELFFGEGSRLTVL.

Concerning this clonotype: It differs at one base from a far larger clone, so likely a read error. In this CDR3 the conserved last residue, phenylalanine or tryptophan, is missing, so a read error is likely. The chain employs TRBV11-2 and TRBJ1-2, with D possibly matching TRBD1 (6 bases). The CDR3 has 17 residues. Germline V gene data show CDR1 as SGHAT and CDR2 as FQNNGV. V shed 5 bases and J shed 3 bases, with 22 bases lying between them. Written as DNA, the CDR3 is TGTGCCAGCAGCCATTCGGGGGCCTCCTTCGGAGACTATGGCTACACCTCC. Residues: CASSHSGASFGDYGYTS.

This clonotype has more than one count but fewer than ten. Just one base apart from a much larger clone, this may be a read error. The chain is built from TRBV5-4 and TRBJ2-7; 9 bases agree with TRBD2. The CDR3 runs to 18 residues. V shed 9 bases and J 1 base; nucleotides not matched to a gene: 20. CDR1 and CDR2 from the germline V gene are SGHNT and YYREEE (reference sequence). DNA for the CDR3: TGTGCCACCCAGCGGGTAGCGGGAGTGGGGGGCAGGTCCTACGAGCAGTACTTC. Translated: CATQRVAGVGGRSYEQYF.

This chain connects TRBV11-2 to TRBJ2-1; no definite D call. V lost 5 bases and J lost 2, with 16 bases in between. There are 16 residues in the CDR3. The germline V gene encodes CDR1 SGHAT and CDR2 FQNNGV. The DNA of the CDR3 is TGTGCCAGCAGCCCGAGGTTAAAGGCCCCCTACAATGAGCAGTTCTTC. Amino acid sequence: CASSPRLKAPYNEQFF.

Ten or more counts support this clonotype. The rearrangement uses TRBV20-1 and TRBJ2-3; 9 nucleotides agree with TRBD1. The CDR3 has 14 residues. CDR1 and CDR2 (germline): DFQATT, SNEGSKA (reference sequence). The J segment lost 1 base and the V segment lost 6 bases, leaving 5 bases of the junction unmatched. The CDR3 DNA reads TGCAGTGCCACCACAGGGGGCCGCACAGATACGCAGTATTTT. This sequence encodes CSATTGGRTDTQYF.

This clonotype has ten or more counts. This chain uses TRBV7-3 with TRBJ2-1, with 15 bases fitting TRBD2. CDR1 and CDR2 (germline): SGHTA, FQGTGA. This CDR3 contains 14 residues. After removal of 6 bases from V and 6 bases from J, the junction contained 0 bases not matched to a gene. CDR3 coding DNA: TGTGCCAGCAGGGGACTAGCGGGAGGCAATGAGCAGTTCTTC. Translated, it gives CASRGLAGGNEQFF.

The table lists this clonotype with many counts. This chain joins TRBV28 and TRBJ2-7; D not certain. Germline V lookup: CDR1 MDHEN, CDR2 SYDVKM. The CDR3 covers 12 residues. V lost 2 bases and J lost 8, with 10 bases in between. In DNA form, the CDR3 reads TGTGCCAGCAGTTTACCGCAGGAGAAGCAGTACTTC. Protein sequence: CASSLPQEKQYF.

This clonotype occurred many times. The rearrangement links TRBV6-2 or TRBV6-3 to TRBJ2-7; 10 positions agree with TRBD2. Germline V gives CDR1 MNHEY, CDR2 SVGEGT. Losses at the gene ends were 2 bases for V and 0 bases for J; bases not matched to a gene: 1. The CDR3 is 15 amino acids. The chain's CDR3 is CASSYPSGSSYEQYF. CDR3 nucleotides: TGTGCCAGCAGTTACCCTAGCGGGAGCTCCTACGAGCAGTACTTC.

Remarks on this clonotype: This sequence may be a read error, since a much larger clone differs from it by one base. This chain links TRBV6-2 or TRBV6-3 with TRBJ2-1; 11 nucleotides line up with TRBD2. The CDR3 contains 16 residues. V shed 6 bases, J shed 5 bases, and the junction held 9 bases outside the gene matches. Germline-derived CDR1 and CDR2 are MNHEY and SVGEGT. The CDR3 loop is CASSTGVAGGHNEQFF. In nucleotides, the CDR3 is TGTGCCAGCAGCACAGGCGTAGCGGGAGGGCACAATGAGCAGTTCTTC.

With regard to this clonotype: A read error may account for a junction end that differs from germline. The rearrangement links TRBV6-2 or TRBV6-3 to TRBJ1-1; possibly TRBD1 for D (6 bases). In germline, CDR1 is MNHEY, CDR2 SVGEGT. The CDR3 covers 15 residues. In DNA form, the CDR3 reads TGTGTCAGCGCCAGAGAGGGACAAGGGGACACTGAAGCTTTCTTT. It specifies CVSAREGQGDTEAFF.

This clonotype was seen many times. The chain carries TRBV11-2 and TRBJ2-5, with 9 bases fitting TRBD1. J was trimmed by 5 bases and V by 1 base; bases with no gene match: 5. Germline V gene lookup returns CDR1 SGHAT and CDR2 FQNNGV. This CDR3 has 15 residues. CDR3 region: CASSLGTGGMETQYF. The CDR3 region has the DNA TGTGCCAGCAGCTTAGGTACAGGGGGCATGGAGACCCAGTACTTC.

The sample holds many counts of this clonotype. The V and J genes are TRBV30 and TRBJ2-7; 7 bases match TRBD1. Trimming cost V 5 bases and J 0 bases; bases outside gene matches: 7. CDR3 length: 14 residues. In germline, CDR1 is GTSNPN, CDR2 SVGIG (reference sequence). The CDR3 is CAWGRQGRSYEQYF. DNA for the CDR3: TGTGCCTGGGGCAGACAGGGCCGCTCCTACGAGCAGTACTTC. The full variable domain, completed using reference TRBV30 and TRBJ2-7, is SQTIHQWPATLVQPVGSPLSLECTVEGTSNPNLYWYRQAAGRGLQLLFYSVGIGQISSEVPQNLSASRPQDRQFILSSKKLLLSDSGFYLCAWGRQGRSYEQYFGPGTRLTVT.

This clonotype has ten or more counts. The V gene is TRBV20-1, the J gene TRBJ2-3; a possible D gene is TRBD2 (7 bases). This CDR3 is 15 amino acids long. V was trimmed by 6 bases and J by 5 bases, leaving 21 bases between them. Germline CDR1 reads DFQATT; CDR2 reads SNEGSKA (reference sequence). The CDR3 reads CSASRQGGAGDTQYF. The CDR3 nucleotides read TGCAGTGCCTCACGCCAAGGGGGGGCCGGAGATACGCAGTATTTT.

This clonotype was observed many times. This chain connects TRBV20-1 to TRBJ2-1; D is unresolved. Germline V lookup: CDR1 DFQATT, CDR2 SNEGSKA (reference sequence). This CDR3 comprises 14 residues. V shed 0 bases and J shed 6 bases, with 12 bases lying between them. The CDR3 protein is CSARDGDVGNEQFF. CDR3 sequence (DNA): TGCAGTGCTAGAGATGGTGATGTTGGCAATGAGCAGTTCTTC.

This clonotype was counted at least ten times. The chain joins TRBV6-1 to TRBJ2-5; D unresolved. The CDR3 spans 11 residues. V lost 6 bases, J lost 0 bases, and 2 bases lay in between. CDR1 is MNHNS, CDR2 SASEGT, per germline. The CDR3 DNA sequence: TGTGCCAGCAGAGACCAAGAGACCCAGTACTTC. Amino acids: CASRDQETQYF.

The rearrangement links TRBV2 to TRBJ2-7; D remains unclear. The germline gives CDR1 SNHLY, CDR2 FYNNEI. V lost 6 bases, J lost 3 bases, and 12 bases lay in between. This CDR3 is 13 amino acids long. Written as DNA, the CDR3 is TGTGCCAGCAGAATACACCCCCTCTACGAGCAGTACTTC. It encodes CASRIHPLYEQYF.

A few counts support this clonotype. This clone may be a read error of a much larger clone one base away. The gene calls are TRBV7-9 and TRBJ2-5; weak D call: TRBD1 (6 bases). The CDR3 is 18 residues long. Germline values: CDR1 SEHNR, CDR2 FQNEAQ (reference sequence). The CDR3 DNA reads TGTGCCAGCAGCTTCGGTGTATCCAGGACAGCAACCCAAGAGACCCGGTACTTC. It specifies CASSFGVSRTATQETRYF.